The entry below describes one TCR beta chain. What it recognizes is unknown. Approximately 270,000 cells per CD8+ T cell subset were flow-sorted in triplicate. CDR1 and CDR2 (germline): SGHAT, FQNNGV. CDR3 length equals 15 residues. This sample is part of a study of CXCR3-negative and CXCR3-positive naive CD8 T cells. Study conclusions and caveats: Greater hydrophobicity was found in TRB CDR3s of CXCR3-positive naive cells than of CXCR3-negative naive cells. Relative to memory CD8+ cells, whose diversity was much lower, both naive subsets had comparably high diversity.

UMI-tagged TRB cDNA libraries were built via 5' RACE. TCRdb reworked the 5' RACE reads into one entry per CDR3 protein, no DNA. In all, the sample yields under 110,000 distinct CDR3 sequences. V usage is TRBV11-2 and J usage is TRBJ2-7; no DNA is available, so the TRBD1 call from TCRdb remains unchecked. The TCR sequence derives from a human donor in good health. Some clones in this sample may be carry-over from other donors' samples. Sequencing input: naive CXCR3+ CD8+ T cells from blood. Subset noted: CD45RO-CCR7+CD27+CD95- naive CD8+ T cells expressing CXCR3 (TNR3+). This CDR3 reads CASSSKGTGTYEQYF.